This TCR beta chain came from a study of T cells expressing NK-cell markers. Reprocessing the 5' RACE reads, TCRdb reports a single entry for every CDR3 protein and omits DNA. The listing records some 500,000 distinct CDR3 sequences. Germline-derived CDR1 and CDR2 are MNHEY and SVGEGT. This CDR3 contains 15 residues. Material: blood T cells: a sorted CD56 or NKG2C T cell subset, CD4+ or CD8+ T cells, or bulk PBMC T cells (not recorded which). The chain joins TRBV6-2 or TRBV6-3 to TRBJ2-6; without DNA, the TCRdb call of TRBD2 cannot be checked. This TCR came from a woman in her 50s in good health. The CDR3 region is CASTQRGAGANVLTF.